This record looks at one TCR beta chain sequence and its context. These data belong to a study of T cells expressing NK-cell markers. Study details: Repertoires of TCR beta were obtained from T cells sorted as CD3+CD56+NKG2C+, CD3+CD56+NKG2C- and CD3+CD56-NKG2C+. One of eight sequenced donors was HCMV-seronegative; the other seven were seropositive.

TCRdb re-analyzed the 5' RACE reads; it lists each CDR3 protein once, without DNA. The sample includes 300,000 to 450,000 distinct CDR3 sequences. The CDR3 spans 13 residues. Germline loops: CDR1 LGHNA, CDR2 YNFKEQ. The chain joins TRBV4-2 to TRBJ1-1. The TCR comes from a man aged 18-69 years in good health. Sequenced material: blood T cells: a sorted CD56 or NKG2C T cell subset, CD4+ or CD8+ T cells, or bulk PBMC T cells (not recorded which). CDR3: CASSRTAGTEAFF.